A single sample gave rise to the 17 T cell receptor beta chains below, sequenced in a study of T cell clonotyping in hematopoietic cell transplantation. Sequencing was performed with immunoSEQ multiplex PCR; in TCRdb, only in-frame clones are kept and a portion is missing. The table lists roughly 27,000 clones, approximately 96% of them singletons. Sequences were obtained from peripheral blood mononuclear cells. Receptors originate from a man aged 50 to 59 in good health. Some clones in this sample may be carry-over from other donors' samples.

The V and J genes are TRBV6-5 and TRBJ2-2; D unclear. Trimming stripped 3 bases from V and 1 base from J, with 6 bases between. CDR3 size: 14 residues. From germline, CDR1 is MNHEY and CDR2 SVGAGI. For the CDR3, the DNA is TGTGCCAGCAGTTATGCAGTGAACACCGGGGAGCTGTTTTTT. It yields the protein CASSYAVNTGELFF.

In nucleotides, the CDR3 is TGTGCCTGGAGAGACCCCGGGGTAAACACTGAAGCTTTCTTT. It is translated as CAWRDPGVNTEAFF. The chain employs TRBV30 and TRBJ1-1; D uncertain. V was shortened by 3 bases and J by 2 bases, with 13 bases between the two germline ends. The CDR3 extends over 14 amino acids. From germline, CDR1 is GTSNPN and CDR2 SVGIG (reference sequence).

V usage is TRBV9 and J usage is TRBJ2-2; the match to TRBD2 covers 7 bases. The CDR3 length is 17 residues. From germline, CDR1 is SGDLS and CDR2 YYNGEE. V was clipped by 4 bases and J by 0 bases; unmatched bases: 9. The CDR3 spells CASSPPGEGPNTGELFF. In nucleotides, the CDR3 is TGTGCCAGCAGCCCTCCTGGGGAGGGCCCGAACACCGGGGAGCTGTTTTTT.

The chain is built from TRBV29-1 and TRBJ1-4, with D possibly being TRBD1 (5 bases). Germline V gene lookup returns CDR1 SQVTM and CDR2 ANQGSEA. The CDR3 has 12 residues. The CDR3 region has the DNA TGCGTTTGCCGGAGGGGTAATGAAAAACTGTTTTTT. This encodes CVCRRGNEKLFF. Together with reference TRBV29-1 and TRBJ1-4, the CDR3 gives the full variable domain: SAVISQKPSRDICQRGTSLTIQCQVDSQVTMMFWYRQQPGQSLTLIATANQGSEATYESGFVIDKFPISRPNLTFSTLTVSNMSPEDSSIYLCVCRRGNEKLFFGSGTQLSVL.

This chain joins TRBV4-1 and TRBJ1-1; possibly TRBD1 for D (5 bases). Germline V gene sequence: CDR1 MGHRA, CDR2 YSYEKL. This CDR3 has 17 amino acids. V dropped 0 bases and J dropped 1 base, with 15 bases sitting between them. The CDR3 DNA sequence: TGCGCCAGCAGCCAAGATCTCCCAGGGAGAGGGAACACTGAAGCTTTCTTT. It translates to CASSQDLPGRGNTEAFF.

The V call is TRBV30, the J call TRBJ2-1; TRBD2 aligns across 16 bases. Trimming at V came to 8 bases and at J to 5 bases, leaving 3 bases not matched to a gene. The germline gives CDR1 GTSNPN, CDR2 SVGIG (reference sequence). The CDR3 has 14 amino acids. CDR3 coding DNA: TGTGCCGGGACTAGCGGGGGGGTTGACAATGAGCAGTTCTTC. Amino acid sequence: CAGTSGGVDNEQFF.

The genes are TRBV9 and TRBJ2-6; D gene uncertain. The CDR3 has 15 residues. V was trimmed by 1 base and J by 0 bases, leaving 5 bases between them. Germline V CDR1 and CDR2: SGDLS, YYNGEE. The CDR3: CASSVKGSGANVLTF. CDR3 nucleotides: TGTGCCAGCAGCGTAAAGGGCTCTGGGGCCAACGTCCTGACTTTC.

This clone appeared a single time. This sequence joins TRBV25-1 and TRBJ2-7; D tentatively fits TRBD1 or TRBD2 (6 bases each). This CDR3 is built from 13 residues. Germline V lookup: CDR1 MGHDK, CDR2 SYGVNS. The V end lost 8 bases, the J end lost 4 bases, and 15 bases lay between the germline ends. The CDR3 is CASSRGGIYEQYF. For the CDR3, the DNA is TGTGCCAGCTCCCGAGGGGGGATTTACGAGCAGTACTTC.

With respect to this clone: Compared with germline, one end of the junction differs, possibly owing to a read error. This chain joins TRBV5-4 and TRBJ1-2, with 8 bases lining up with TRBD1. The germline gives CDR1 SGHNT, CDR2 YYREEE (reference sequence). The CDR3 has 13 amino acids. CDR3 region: CASSLRTGLWVYF. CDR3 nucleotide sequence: TGTGCCAGCAGCTTACGGACAGGGCTGTGGGTCTACTTC.

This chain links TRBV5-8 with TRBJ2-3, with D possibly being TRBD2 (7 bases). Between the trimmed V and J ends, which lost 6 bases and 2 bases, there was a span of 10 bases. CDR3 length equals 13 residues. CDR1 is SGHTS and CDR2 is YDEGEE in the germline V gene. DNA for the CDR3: TGTGCCAGCACCGGGGGGCCCACAGATACGCAGTATTTT. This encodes CASTGGPTDTQYF.

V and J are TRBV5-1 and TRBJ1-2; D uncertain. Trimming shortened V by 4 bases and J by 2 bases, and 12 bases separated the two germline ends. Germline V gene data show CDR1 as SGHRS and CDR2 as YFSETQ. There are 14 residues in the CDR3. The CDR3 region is CASSPGAPNYGYTF. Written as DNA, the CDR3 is TGCGCCAGCAGCCCGGGAGCGCCAAACTATGGCTACACCTTC.

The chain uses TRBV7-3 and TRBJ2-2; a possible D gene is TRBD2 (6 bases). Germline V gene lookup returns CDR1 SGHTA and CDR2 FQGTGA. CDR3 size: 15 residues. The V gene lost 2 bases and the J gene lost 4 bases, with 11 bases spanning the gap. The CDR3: CASSLLVGGTGELFF. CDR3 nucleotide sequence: TGTGCCAGCAGCTTACTCGTCGGGGGCACCGGGGAGCTGTTTTTT. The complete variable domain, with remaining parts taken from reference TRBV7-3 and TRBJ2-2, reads GAGVSQTPSNKVTEKGKYVELRCDPISGHTALYWYRQSLGQGPEFLIYFQGTGAADDSGLPNDRFFAVRPEGSVSTLKIQRTERGDSAVYLCASSLLVGGTGELFFGEGSRLTVL.

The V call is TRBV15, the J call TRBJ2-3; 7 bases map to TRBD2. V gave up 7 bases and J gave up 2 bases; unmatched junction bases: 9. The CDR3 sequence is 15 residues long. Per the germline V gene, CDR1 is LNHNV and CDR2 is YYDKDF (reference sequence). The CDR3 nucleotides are TGTGCCACCACCCTCTCGCGGGGGACCACAGATACGCAGTATTTT. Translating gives CATTLSRGTTDTQYF.

The chain's CDR3 is CASSLRLNTEAFF. The CDR3 DNA is TGTGCCAGCAGCTTAAGATTGAACACTGAAGCTTTCTTT. The chain uses TRBV7-2 and TRBJ1-1; no definite D call. This CDR3 is 13 amino acids long. The ends were cut back, 2 bases at V and 0 bases at J, with 4 bases in the middle. Germline V lookup: CDR1 SGHTA, CDR2 FQGNSA.

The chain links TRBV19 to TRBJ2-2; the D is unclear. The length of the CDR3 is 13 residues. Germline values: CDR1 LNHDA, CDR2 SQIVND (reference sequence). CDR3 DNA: TGTGCTGTAACACGGATAGGATCCGGGGAGCTGTTTTTT. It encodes CAVTRIGSGELFF.

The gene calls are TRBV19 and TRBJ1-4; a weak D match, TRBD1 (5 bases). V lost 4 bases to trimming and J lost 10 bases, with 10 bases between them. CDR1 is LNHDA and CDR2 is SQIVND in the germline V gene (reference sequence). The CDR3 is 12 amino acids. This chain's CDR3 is CASSTQGGKLFF. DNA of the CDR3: TGTGCCAGTAGTACCCAGGGAGGAAAACTGTTTTTT.

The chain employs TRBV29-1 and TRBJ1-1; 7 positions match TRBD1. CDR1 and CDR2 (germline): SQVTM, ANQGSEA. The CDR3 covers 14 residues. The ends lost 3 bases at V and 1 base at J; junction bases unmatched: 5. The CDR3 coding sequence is TGCAGCGTTGACTCGGCAGGGGGGAACACTGAAGCTTTCTTT. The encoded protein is CSVDSAGGNTEAFF.